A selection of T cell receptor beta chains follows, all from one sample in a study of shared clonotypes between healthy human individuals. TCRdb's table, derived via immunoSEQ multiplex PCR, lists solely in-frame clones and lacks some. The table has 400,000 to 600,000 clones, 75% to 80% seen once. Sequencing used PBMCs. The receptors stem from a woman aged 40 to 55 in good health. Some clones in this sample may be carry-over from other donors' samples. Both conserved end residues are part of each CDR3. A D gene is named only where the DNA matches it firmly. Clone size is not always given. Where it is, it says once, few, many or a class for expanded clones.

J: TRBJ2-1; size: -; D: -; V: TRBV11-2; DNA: TGTGCCAGCAGCTTAGAGCTTAACTCCCTCTCCTACAATGAGCAGTTCTTC; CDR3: CASSLELNSLSYNEQFF
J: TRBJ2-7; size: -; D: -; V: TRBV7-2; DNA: TGTGCCAGCAGCTTAGCGCCGGGGTACGAGCAGTACTTC; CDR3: CASSLAPGYEQYF
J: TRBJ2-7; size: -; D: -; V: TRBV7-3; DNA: TGTGCCAGCAGCCTATATGGACTTGGGCTCTACGAGCAGTACTTC; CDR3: CASSLYGLGLYEQYF
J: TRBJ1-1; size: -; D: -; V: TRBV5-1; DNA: TGCGCCAGCAGCTTGAATACAGAGAACACTGAAGCTTTCTTT; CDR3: CASSLNTENTEAFF
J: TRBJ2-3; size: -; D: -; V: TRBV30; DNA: TGTGCCTGCTCGCGCCGAGATACGCAGTATTTT; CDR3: CACSRRDTQYF
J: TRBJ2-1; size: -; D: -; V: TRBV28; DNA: TGTGCCAGCAGTATCGGTCTGGGTGAGCAGTTCTTC; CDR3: CASSIGLGEQFF
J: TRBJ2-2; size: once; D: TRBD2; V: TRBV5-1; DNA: TGCGCCAGCAGCTTGGGAGCGGGAGTACCCACCGGGGAGCTGTTTTTT; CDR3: CASSLGAGVPTGELFF
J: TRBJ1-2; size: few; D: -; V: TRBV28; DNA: TGTGCCAGCAGTTTGGACAGTCCAAACTATGGCTACACCTTC; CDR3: CASSLDSPNYGYTF
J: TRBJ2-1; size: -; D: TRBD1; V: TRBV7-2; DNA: TGTGCCAGCAGCCAGGACAGGGGTGAATTTAATGAGCAGTTCTTC; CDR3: CASSQDRGEFNEQFF
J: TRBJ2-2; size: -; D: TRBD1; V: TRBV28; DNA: TGTGCCAGCAGACGGACAGGGGGTTCCGGGGAGCTGTTTTTT; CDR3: CASRRTGGSGELFF
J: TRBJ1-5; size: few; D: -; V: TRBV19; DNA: TGTGCCAGTACCTCAGCGGGGCCCCAGCATTTT; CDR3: CASTSAGPQHF
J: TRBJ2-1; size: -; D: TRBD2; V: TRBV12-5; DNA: TGTGCTAGTGGTTTGGACCAAATGGGGAGGGGATACAATGAGCAGTTCTTC; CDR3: CASGLDQMGRGYNEQFF
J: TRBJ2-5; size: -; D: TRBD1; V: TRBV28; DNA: TGTGCCAGCAGTCCCGACAGGGGATGGAAGACCCAGTACTTC; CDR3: CASSPDRGWKTQYF
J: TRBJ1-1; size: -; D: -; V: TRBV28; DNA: TGTGCCAGCAGTTTTCCCGCAGGGTCGGGCACTGAAGCTTTCTTT; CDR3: CASSFPAGSGTEAFF
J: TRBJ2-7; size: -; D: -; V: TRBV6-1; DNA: TGTGCCAGCAGTGGTACGGTGAGCTACGAGCAGTACTTC; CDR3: CASSGTVSYEQYF
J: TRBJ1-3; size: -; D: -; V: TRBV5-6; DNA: TGTGCCAGCAGCTTTTCTGGGGTTCCCTCTGGAAACACCATATATTTT; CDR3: CASSFSGVPSGNTIYF
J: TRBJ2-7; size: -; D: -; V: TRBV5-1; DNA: TGCGCCAGCAGCCCTCAGGGGACCTCCTACGAGCAGTACTTC; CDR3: CASSPQGTSYEQYF
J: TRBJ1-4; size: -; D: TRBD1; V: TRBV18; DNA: TGTGCCAGCTCACCACTGAGGGACAGACCAACTAATGAAAAACTGTTTTTT; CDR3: CASSPLRDRPTNEKLFF
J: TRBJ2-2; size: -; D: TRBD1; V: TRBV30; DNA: TGTGCCTGGAGGCCAAGACAGGGGGCCGGGGAGCTGTTTTTT; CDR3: CAWRPRQGAGELFF
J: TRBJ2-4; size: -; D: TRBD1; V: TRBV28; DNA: TGTGCCAGCAGTTTATCCCGCGCCGACAGGGGAGCCAAAAACATTCAGTACTTC; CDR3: CASSLSRADRGAKNIQYF
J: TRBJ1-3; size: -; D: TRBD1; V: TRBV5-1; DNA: TGCGCCAGCAGACCGGGACAGGGGACTGGAAACACCATATATTTT; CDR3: CASRPGQGTGNTIYF
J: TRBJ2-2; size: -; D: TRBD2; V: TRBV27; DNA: TGTGCCAGTGGCCGGATCGGGAGGGGGGAGCTGTTTTTT; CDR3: CASGRIGRGELFF
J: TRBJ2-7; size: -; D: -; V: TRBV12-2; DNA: TGTGCAAGTCGCTTTCGACAGGGGGACCCGTACGAGCAGTACTTC; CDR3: CASRFRQGDPYEQYF
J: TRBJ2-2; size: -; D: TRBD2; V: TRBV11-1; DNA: TGTGCCAGCAGCTTAGGGACTAGCACCGGGGAGCTGTTTTTT; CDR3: CASSLGTSTGELFF
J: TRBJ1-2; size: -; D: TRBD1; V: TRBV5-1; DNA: TGCGCCAGCAGCCCCGGGACAGGGGGCAGCTATGGCTACACCTTC; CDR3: CASSPGTGGSYGYTF
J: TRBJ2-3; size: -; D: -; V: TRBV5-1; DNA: TGCGCCAGCAGGCGGACCTCGGGGGAGAACACAGATACGCAGTATTTT; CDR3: CASRRTSGENTDTQYF
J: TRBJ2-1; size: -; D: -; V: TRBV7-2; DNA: TGTGCCAGCAGCATCGGGACGGGGACCTACAATGAGCAGTTCTTC; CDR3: CASSIGTGTYNEQFF
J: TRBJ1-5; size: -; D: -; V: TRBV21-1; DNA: TGTGCCAGCAGCAAAGAGCAGGGGGTCTTTCAGCCCCAGCATTTT; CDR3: CASSKEQGVFQPQHF
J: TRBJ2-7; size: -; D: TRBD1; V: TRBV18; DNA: TGTGCCAGCTCGACCCGACAGGGGGCGGGGTACGAGCAGTACTTC; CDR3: CASSTRQGAGYEQYF
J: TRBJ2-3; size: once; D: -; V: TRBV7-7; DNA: TGTGCTAGCAGCCCCCCCGACAGGCCAGATACGCAGTATTTT; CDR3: CASSPPDRPDTQYF
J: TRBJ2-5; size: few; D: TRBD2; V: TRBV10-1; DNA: TGCGCCAGCAGTGGCGGGAGTGACATGGAGACCCAGTACTTC; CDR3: CASSGGSDMETQYF
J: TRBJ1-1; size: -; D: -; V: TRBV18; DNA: TGTGCCAGCTCACCACTACCCAACACTGAAGCTTTCTTT; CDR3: CASSPLPNTEAFF
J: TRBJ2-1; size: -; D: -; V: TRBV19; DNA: TGTGCCAGTAGTATTCCCTACAATGAGCAGTTCTTC; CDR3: CASSIPYNEQFF